This TCR beta chain was recovered during a study of T cell repertoires in cytomegalovirus infection. Overall study: Public TCR beta signatures were indicative of both CMV infection and a matching HLA type.

Using its own MiXCR run on the reads, TCRdb lists one record per CDR3 protein. The sample has 450,000 to 600,000 distinct CDR3 sequences; roughly 10% are singletons. Notes on the study in general: Predominance within the ex vivo response was attributable to HLA-C-restricted CMV-specific TCR beta clonotypes. The study identified carriers of CMV plus the relevant HLA from cumulative public TCR beta family frequency.

Trimming removed 5 bases from V and 2 bases from J; junction bases left unmatched: 9. The CDR3 has 16 residues. Germline lookup yields CDR1 LGHDT and CDR2 YNNKEL (reference sequence). Concerning this clonotype itself: Antigen: not known.

The V and J genes are TRBV3-1 and TRBJ2-3, with 8 bases fitting TRBD2. The specimen was PBMCs. The origin of this receptor is a human donor in good health (CMV status not recorded). Some clones in this sample may be carry-over from other donors' samples. CDR3 in amino acids: CASSRAAGGSTDTQYF. The CDR3 DNA reads TGTGCCAGCAGCAGGGCCGCGGGGGGCTCCACAGATACGCAGTATTTT.